A selection of T cell receptor beta chains follows, all from one sample in a study of blood T cell repertoires in COVID-19. Profiled with immunoSEQ multiplex PCR; TCRdb holds only in-frame clones, not every one. The sample includes around 170,000 clones, roughly 70% of them seen just once. Sequencing was performed on peripheral blood. Source of these receptors: a woman older than 75 with acute or convalescent COVID-19. CDR3s include the opening cysteine and the closing phenylalanine or tryptophan. D genes are given only for firm matches. Rows may omit the clone size; those that give it use once, few, many or a size class.

abundance: few
d_gene: TRBD1
j_gene: TRBJ1-2
v_gene: TRBV6-5
CDR3aa: CASSYLGTGEGYTF
CDR3nt: TGTGCCAGCAGTTATCTCGGGACAGGGGAAGGCTACACCTTC

abundance: few
d_gene: .
j_gene: TRBJ1-4
v_gene: TRBV5-1
CDR3aa: CASSLGQPATNEKLFF
CDR3nt: TGCGCCAGCAGCTTAGGACAGCCTGCAACTAATGAAAAACTGTTTTTT

abundance: .
d_gene: .
j_gene: TRBJ1-2
v_gene: TRBV5-5
CDR3aa: CASSPQGQGFFVVSGYTF
CDR3nt: TGTGCCAGCAGCCCTCAGGGGCAGGGGTTTTTTGTCGTCTCTGGCTACACCTTC

abundance: once
d_gene: .
j_gene: TRBJ1-2
v_gene: TRBV7-2
CDR3aa: CASSLDTRTYGYTF
CDR3nt: TGTGCCAGCAGCTTAGATACGAGGACTTATGGCTACACCTTC

abundance: .
d_gene: TRBD2
j_gene: TRBJ2-7
v_gene: TRBV5-4
CDR3aa: CASSLSAGATYEQYF
CDR3nt: TGTGCCAGCAGCTTATCAGCGGGAGCTACCTACGAGCAGTACTTC

abundance: few
d_gene: .
j_gene: TRBJ2-1
v_gene: TRBV5-4
CDR3aa: CASSLVASSYNEQFF
CDR3nt: TGTGCCAGCAGCTTGGTGGCTAGCTCCTACAATGAGCAGTTCTTC

abundance: .
d_gene: .
j_gene: TRBJ1-4
v_gene: TRBV28
CDR3aa: CASSFMGGDGEKLFF
CDR3nt: TGTGCCAGCAGTTTTATGGGGGGGGATGGTGAAAAACTGTTTTTT

abundance: once
d_gene: TRBD1
j_gene: TRBJ2-1
v_gene: TRBV30
CDR3aa: CAWGLWTGGYNEQFF
CDR3nt: TGTGCCTGGGGGTTGTGGACAGGGGGTTACAATGAGCAGTTCTTC

abundance: .
d_gene: .
j_gene: TRBJ1-5
v_gene: TRBV3-1/TRBV3-2
CDR3aa: CASSQDIQGRAQHF
CDR3nt: TGTGCCAGCAGCCAAGATATCCAGGGCAGGGCCCAGCATTTT

abundance: .
d_gene: .
j_gene: TRBJ2-3
v_gene: TRBV5-6
CDR3aa: CASSLTRRTDTQYF
CDR3nt: TGTGCCAGCAGTCTGACTCGGCGCACAGATACGCAGTATTTT

abundance: .
d_gene: .
j_gene: TRBJ1-4
v_gene: TRBV19
CDR3aa: CASSNSRYQGPTNEKLFF
CDR3nt: TGTGCCAGTAGTAATTCACGGTACCAGGGGCCAACTAATGAAAAACTGTTTTTT

abundance: .
d_gene: .
j_gene: TRBJ2-3
v_gene: TRBV5-1
CDR3aa: CASSLDRASDTQYF
CDR3nt: TGCGCCAGCAGCTTGGACAGGGCGTCCGATACGCAGTATTTT

abundance: .
d_gene: .
j_gene: TRBJ2-7
v_gene: TRBV6-5
CDR3aa: CASSTAGFHEQYF
CDR3nt: TGTGCCAGCAGTACCGCGGGGTTCCACGAGCAGTACTTC

abundance: .
d_gene: .
j_gene: TRBJ1-1
v_gene: TRBV7-8
CDR3aa: CASSLVIRGMGDTEAFF
CDR3nt: TGTGCCAGCAGCTTAGTCATACGAGGGATGGGAGACACTGAAGCTTTCTTT

abundance: once
d_gene: TRBD2
j_gene: TRBJ2-2
v_gene: TRBV7-9
CDR3aa: CATPTTRLAGDTGELFF
CDR3nt: TGTGCCACTCCTACAACTCGACTAGCGGGGGACACCGGGGAGCTGTTTTTT

abundance: .
d_gene: TRBD2
j_gene: TRBJ2-2
v_gene: TRBV29-1
CDR3aa: CSVERTSFTGELFF
CDR3nt: TGCAGCGTTGAGAGGACTAGCTTCACCGGGGAGCTGTTTTTT

abundance: .
d_gene: .
j_gene: TRBJ1-5
v_gene: TRBV6-2/TRBV6-3
CDR3aa: CASSYKVQGKGQPQHF
CDR3nt: TGTGCCAGCAGTTATAAGGTTCAGGGGAAGGGTCAGCCCCAGCATTTT

abundance: once
d_gene: TRBD2
j_gene: TRBJ2-3
v_gene: TRBV11-3
CDR3aa: CASAAGASDTQYF
CDR3nt: TGTGCCAGTGCGGCGGGAGCGTCAGATACGCAGTATTTT

abundance: .
d_gene: TRBD1
j_gene: TRBJ2-7
v_gene: TRBV10-3
CDR3aa: CAASDRGYEQYF
CDR3nt: TGTGCCGCCTCGGACAGGGGTTACGAGCAGTACTTC

abundance: .
d_gene: TRBD1
j_gene: TRBJ2-7
v_gene: TRBV5-6
CDR3aa: CASSPGQDEQYF
CDR3nt: TGTGCCAGCAGCCCAGGACAGGACGAGCAGTACTTC

abundance: .
d_gene: TRBD1
j_gene: TRBJ2-3
v_gene: TRBV7-9
CDR3aa: CASSDRGPDTQYF
CDR3nt: TGTGCCAGCAGTGACAGGGGGCCAGATACGCAGTATTTT

abundance: .
d_gene: .
j_gene: TRBJ1-2
v_gene: TRBV9
CDR3aa: CASSARDRSSGYTF
CDR3nt: TGTGCCAGCAGCGCCCGAGACAGGTCTTCTGGCTACACCTTC

abundance: few
d_gene: .
j_gene: TRBJ1-3
v_gene: TRBV5-1
CDR3aa: CASSLAGELVGNTIYF
CDR3nt: TGCGCCAGCAGCTTGGCCGGGGAGCTAGTCGGAAACACCATATATTTT

abundance: .
d_gene: .
j_gene: TRBJ1-5
v_gene: TRBV19
CDR3aa: CASSIQRGGHNQPQHF
CDR3nt: TGTGCCAGTAGTATCCAACGAGGCGGACACAATCAGCCCCAGCATTTT

abundance: .
d_gene: .
j_gene: TRBJ1-4
v_gene: TRBV7-9
CDR3aa: CASSLGLINLFF
CDR3nt: TGTGCCAGCAGCTTAGGACTAATCAATCTGTTTTTT

abundance: .
d_gene: .
j_gene: TRBJ1-1
v_gene: TRBV12-3/TRBV12-4
CDR3aa: CASTLDRNTEAFF
CDR3nt: TGTGCCAGCACCTTGGACAGGAACACTGAAGCTTTCTTT

abundance: .
d_gene: TRBD1
j_gene: TRBJ2-2
v_gene: TRBV29-1
CDR3aa: CSVMLPGQGADGELFF
CDR3nt: TGCAGCGTCATGTTACCGGGACAGGGGGCGGACGGGGAGCTGTTTTTT

abundance: .
d_gene: TRBD2
j_gene: TRBJ2-5
v_gene: TRBV2
CDR3aa: CASSESGGGPETQYF
CDR3nt: TGTGCCAGCAGTGAGTCGGGCGGGGGGCCAGAGACCCAGTACTTC

abundance: once
d_gene: TRBD2
j_gene: TRBJ2-3
v_gene: TRBV18
CDR3aa: CASSPRTLAGDRLAQYF
CDR3nt: TGTGCCAGCTCACCCCGAACACTAGCGGGAGACAGATTGGCGCAGTATTTT

abundance: .
d_gene: .
j_gene: TRBJ1-2
v_gene: TRBV27
CDR3aa: CASSPLHGGRYGYTF
CDR3nt: TGTGCCAGCAGCCCCCTGCACGGAGGAAGGTATGGCTACACCTTC

abundance: .
d_gene: TRBD1
j_gene: TRBJ1-1
v_gene: TRBV6-4
CDR3aa: CASSAQGEDTEAFF
CDR3nt: TGTGCCAGCAGTGCGCAGGGGGAGGACACTGAAGCTTTCTTT

abundance: .
d_gene: TRBD1
j_gene: TRBJ1-6
v_gene: TRBV18
CDR3aa: CASSPGQGENSPLHF
CDR3nt: TGTGCCAGCTCACCGGGACAGGGGGAAAATTCACCCCTCCACTTT

abundance: once
d_gene: TRBD1
j_gene: TRBJ1-6
v_gene: TRBV28
CDR3aa: CASSSRTGGLFSSPLHF
CDR3nt: TGTGCCAGCAGTTCGCGGACAGGGGGCCTTTTTAGTTCACCCCTCCACTTT

abundance: few
d_gene: .
j_gene: TRBJ2-7
v_gene: TRBV7-9
CDR3aa: CASSSGFTNREQYF
CDR3nt: TGTGCCAGCAGCTCCGGTTTCACGAATCGGGAGCAGTACTTC

abundance: many
d_gene: .
j_gene: TRBJ1-4
v_gene: TRBV28
CDR3aa: CASSPTQEKLFF
CDR3nt: TGTGCCAGCAGTCCGACTCAAGAAAAACTGTTTTTT

abundance: .
d_gene: TRBD2
j_gene: TRBJ2-3
v_gene: TRBV24-1
CDR3aa: CATSDDGLAGGIDTQYF
CDR3nt: TGTGCCACCAGTGACGACGGACTAGCGGGAGGTATAGATACGCAGTATTTT

abundance: .
d_gene: .
j_gene: TRBJ1-4
v_gene: TRBV5-1
CDR3aa: CASSLVSANEKLFF
CDR3nt: TGCGCCAGCAGCTTGGTTTCCGCTAATGAAAAACTGTTTTTT

abundance: few
d_gene: TRBD1
j_gene: TRBJ1-2
v_gene: TRBV4-2
CDR3aa: CASSQETGGNGYTF
CDR3nt: TGTGCCAGCAGCCAGGAGACAGGGGGCAATGGCTACACCTTC

abundance: .
d_gene: TRBD2
j_gene: TRBJ2-1
v_gene: TRBV5-1
CDR3aa: CASSLTGSGRAGNEQFF
CDR3nt: TGCGCCAGCAGCCTTACGGGGAGCGGGAGGGCCGGGAATGAGCAGTTCTTC

abundance: few
d_gene: .
j_gene: TRBJ1-3
v_gene: TRBV2
CDR3aa: CASSDGSSGNTIYF
CDR3nt: TGTGCCAGCAGTGATGGTAGCTCTGGAAACACCATATATTTT

abundance: .
d_gene: .
j_gene: TRBJ1-6
v_gene: TRBV6-1
CDR3aa: CASSENPGHYNSPLHF
CDR3nt: TGTGCCAGCAGTGAGAATCCCGGTCACTATAATTCACCCCTCCACTTT

abundance: few
d_gene: .
j_gene: TRBJ2-7
v_gene: TRBV24-1
CDR3aa: CATSERDYEQYF
CDR3nt: TGTGCCACCAGTGAGCGCGATTACGAGCAGTACTTC

abundance: .
d_gene: .
j_gene: TRBJ1-6
v_gene: TRBV28
CDR3aa: CASRSGTNNSPLHF
CDR3nt: TGTGCCAGCAGGTCCGGGACAAATAATTCACCCCTCCACTTT

abundance: few
d_gene: .
j_gene: TRBJ2-5
v_gene: TRBV5-1
CDR3aa: CASSDSQETQYF
CDR3nt: TGCGCCAGCAGTGACAGCCAAGAGACCCAGTACTTC

abundance: .
d_gene: .
j_gene: TRBJ2-7
v_gene: TRBV5-4
CDR3aa: CASSRGAQSSYEQYF
CDR3nt: TGTGCCAGCAGCCGAGGCGCGCAAAGCTCCTACGAGCAGTACTTC

abundance: few
d_gene: .
j_gene: TRBJ1-4
v_gene: TRBV4-1
CDR3aa: CASSQGETGNEKLFF
CDR3nt: TGCGCCAGCAGCCAAGGAGAGACAGGCAATGAAAAACTGTTTTTT

abundance: few
d_gene: TRBD1
j_gene: TRBJ1-1
v_gene: TRBV11-2
CDR3aa: CASSRDRGHNTEAFF
CDR3nt: TGTGCCAGCAGCCGGGACAGGGGGCACAACACTGAAGCTTTCTTT

abundance: .
d_gene: .
j_gene: TRBJ1-5
v_gene: TRBV2
CDR3aa: CASSEQSPYQPQHF
CDR3nt: TGTGCCAGCAGTGAACAGTCCCCTTATCAGCCCCAGCATTTT

abundance: .
d_gene: TRBD1
j_gene: TRBJ1-1
v_gene: TRBV5-1
CDR3aa: CASSSTGAGGNTEAFF
CDR3nt: TGCGCCAGCAGCTCGACAGGGGCTGGAGGGAACACTGAAGCTTTCTTT

abundance: .
d_gene: .
j_gene: TRBJ1-5
v_gene: TRBV6-1
CDR3aa: CASSDLQPQHF
CDR3nt: TGTGCCAGCAGTGATCTTCAGCCCCAGCATTTT

abundance: few
d_gene: TRBD2
j_gene: TRBJ2-1
v_gene: TRBV4-3
CDR3aa: CASSQEWAGGREQFF
CDR3nt: TGCGCCAGCAGCCAAGAGTGGGCGGGAGGTCGTGAGCAGTTCTTC